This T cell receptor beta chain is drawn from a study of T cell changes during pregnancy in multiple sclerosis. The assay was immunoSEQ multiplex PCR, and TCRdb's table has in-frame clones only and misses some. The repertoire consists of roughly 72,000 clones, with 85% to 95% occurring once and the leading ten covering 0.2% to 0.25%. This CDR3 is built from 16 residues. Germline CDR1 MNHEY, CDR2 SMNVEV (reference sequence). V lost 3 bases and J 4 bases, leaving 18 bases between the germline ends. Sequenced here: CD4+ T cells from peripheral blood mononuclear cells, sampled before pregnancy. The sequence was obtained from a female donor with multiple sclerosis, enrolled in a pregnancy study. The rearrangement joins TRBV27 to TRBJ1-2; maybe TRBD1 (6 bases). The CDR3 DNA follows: TGTGCCAGCAGTTTCTTAAGTGCAGGGGTTCCCTATGGCTACACCTTC. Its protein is CASSFLSAGVPYGYTF.